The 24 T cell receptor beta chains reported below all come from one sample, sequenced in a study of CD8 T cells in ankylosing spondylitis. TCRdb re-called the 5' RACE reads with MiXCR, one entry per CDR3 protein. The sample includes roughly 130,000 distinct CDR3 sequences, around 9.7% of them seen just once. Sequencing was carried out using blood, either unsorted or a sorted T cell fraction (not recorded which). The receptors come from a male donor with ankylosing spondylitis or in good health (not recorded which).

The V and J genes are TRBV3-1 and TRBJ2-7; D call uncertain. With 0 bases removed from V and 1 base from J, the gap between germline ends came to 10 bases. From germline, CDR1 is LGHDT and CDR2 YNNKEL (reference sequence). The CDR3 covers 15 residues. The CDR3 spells CASSQDAARSYEQYF. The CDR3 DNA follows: TGTGCCAGCAGCCAAGACGCGGCACGATCCTACGAGCAGTACTTC.

The CDR3 sequence: CASSPEGRGRYSYNEQFF. CDR3 coding DNA: TGTGCCAGCAGTCCAGAGGGGCGCGGGAGGTACTCCTACAATGAGCAGTTCTTC. The V and J genes are TRBV6-1 and TRBJ2-1; TRBD2 matches at 8 bases. The CDR3 extends over 18 amino acids. V lost 5 bases to trimming and J lost 0 bases; unmatched junction nucleotides: 12. Germline V gene sequence: CDR1 MNHNS, CDR2 SASEGT.

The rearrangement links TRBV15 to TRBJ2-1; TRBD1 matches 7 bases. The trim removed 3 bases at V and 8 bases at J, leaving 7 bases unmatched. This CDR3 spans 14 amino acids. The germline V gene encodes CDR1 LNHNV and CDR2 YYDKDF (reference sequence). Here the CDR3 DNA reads TGTGCCACCAGCAGCGGACAGGTTAGAGATGAGCAGTTCTTC. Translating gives CATSSGQVRDEQFF. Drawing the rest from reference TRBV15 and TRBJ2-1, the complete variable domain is DAMVIQNPRYQVTQFGKPVTLSCSQTLNHNVMYWYQQKSSQAPKLLFHYYDKDFNNEADTPDNFQSRRPNTSFCFLDIRSPGLGDTAMYLCATSSGQVRDEQFFGPGTRLTVL.

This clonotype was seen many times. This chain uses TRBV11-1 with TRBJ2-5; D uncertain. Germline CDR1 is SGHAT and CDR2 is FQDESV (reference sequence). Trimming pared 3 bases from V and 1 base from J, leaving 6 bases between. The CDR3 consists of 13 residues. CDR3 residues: CASSFGPQETQYF. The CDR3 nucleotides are TGTGCCAGCAGCTTCGGCCCCCAAGAGACCCAGTACTTC. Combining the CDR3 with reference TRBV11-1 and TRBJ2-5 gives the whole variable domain EAEVAQSPRYKITEKSQAVAFWCDPISGHATLYWYRQILGQGPELLVQFQDESVVDDSQLPKDRFSAERLKGVDSTLKIQPAELGDSAMYLCASSFGPQETQYFGPGTRLLVL.

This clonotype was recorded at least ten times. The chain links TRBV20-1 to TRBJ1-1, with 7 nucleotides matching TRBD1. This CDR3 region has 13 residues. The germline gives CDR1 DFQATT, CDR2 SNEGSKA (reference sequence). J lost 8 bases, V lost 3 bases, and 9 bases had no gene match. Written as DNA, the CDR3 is TGCAGTGCTAGCCCGACAGGGAGAAACGAAGCTTTCTTT. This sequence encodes CSASPTGRNEAFF.

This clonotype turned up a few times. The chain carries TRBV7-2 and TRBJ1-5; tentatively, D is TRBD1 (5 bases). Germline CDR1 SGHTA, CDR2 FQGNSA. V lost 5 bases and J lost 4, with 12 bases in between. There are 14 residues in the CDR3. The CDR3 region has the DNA TGTGCCAGCAGCATGAAGGGGTTTAATCAGCCCCAGCATTTT. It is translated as CASSMKGFNQPQHF.

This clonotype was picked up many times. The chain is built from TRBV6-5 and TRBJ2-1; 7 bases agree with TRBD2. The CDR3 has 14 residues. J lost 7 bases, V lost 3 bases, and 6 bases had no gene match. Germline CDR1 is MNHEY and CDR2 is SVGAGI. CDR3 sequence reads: CASSYREGLNEQFF. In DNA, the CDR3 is TGTGCCAGCAGTTATAGGGAGGGGTTGAATGAGCAGTTCTTC.

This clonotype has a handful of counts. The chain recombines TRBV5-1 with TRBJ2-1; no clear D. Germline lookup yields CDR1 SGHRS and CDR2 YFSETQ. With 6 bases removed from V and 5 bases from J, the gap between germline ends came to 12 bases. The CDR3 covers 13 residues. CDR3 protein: CASNSAVNNEQFF. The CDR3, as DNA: TGCGCCAGCAATTCGGCAGTAAACAATGAGCAGTTCTTC.

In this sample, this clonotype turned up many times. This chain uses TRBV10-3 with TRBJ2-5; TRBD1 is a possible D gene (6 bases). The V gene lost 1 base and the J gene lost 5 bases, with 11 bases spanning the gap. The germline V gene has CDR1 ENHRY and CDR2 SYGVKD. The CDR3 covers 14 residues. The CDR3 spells CAISELGQLETQYF. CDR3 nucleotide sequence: TGTGCCATCAGTGAGTTGGGACAATTGGAGACCCAGTACTTC.

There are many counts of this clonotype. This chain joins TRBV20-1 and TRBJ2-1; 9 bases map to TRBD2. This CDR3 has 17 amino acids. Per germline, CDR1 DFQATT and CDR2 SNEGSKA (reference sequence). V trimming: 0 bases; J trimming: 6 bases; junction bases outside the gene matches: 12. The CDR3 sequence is CSARDRLAGQLSNEQFF. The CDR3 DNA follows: TGCAGTGCTAGAGATCGGCTAGCGGGACAACTTTCCAATGAGCAGTTCTTC.

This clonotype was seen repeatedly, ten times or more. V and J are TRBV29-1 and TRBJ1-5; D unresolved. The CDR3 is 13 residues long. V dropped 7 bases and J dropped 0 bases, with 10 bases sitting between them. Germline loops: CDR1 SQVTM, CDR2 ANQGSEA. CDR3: CSASLDSNQPQHF. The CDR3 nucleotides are TGCAGCGCCTCCTTGGATAGCAATCAGCCCCAGCATTTT.

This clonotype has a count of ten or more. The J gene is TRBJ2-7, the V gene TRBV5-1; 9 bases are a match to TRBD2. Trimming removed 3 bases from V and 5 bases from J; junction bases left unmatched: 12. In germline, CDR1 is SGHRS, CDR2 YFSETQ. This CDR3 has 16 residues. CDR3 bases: TGCGCCAGCAGCTGGACCGGGGCTAGCGGGATGCACGAGCAGTACTTC. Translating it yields CASSWTGASGMHEQYF.

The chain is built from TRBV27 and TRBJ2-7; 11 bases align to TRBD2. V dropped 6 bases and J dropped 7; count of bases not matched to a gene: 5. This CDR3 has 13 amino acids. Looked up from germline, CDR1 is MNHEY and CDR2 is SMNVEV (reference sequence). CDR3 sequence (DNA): TGTGCCAGCAGACTAGCGGGAGCACGAGAGCAGTACTTC. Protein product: CASRLAGAREQYF.

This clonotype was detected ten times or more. The CDR3 is CSAVYNEQFF. The CDR3 DNA reads TGCAGTGCTGTGTACAATGAGCAGTTCTTC. The rearrangement uses TRBV20-1 and TRBJ2-1; D not certain. Trimming removed 5 bases at V and 4 bases at J, with 3 bases between. This CDR3 has 10 amino acids. Germline V CDR1 and CDR2: DFQATT, SNEGSKA (reference sequence).

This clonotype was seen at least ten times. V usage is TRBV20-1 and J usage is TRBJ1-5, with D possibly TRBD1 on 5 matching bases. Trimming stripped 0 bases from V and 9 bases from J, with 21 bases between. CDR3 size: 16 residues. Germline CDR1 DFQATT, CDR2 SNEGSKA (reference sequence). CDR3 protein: CSARDPGRVPPVPQHF. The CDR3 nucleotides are TGCAGTGCTAGAGATCCTGGCAGGGTGCCCCCTGTGCCCCAGCATTTT.

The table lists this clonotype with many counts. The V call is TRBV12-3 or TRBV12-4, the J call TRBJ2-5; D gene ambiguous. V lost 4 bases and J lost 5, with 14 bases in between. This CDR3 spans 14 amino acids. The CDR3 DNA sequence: TGTGCCAGCAGTTCCCGACGGTTCCGGGAGACCCAGTACTTC. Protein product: CASSSRRFRETQYF.

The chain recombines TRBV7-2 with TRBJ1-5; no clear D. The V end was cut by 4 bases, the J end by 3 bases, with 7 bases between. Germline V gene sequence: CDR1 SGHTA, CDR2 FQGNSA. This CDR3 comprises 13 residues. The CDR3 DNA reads TGTGCCAGCAGCTCCTCGCTCAATCAGCCCCAGCATTTT. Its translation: CASSSSLNQPQHF.

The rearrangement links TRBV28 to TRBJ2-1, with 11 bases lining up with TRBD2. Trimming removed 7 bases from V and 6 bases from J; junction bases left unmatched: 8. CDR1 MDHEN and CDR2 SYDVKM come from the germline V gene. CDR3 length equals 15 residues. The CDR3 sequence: CASTVAGGPRNEQFF. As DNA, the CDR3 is TGTGCCAGCACCGTAGCGGGAGGGCCCCGCAATGAGCAGTTCTTC.

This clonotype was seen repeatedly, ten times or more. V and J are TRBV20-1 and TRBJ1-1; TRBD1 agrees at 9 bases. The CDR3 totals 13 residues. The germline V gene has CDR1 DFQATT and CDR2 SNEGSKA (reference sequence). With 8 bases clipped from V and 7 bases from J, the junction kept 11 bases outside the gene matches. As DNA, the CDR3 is TGCAGTTCCCTCGGACAGGGGACCCTTGAAGCTTTCTTT. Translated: CSSLGQGTLEAFF.

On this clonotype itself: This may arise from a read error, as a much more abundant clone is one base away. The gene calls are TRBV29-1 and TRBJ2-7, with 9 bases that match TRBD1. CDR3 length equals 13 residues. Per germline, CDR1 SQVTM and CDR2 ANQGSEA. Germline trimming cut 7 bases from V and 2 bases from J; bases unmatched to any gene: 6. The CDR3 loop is CSAGDRVPYEQYF. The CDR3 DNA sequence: TGCAGCGCGGGGGACAGGGTCCCCTACGAGCAGTACTTC.

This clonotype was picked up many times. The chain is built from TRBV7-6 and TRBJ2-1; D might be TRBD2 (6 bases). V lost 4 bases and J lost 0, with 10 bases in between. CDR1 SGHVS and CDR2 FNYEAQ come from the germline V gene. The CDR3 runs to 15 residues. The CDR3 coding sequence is TGTGCCAGCAGCTACACGACTAGCTCCTACAATGAGCAGTTCTTC. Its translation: CASSYTTSSYNEQFF.

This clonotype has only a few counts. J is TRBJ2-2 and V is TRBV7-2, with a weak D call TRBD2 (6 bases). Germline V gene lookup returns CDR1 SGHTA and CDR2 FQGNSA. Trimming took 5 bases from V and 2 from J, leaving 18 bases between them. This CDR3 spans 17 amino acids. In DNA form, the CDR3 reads TGTGCCAGCAGCCTACCCGGACTACCTGATAACACCGGGGAGCTGTTTTTT. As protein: CASSLPGLPDNTGELFF.

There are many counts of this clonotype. The CDR3 region has the DNA TGCGCCAGCAGCTTGGCCTCCTGGCGTGGGTACGAGCAGTACTTC. This sequence encodes CASSLASWRGYEQYF. The V gene is TRBV5-1, the J gene TRBJ2-7, with D uncertain. The CDR3 sequence is 15 residues long. V gave up 0 bases and J gave up 4 bases, with 14 bases separating them. From germline, CDR1 is SGHRS and CDR2 YFSETQ.

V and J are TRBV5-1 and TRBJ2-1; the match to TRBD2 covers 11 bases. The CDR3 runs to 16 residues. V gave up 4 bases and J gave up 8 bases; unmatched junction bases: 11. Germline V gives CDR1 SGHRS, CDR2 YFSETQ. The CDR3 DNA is TGCGCCAGCAGCATGAATAGCGGGAGGGTCAGCGATGAGCAGTTCTTC. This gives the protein CASSMNSGRVSDEQFF.